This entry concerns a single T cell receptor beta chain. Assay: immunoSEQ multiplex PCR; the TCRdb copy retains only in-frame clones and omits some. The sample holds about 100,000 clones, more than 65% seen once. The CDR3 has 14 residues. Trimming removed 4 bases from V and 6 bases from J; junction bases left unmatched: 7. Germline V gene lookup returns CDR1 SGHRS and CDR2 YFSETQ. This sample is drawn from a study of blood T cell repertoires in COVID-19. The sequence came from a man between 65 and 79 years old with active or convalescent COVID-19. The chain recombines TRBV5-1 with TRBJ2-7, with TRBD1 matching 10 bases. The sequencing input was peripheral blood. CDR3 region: CASSNPGQGREQYF. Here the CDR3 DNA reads TGCGCCAGCAGCAATCCGGGACAGGGGCGCGAGCAGTACTTC.